Presented here are 29 T cell receptor beta chains from one specimen sequenced in a study of radiotherapy plus CTLA-4 blockade in lung cancer (dated by TCRdb to 2016 to 2019). Library construction relied on the immunoSEQ multiplex PCR assay. The immuneACCESS repertoire file appears here via TCRdb, limited to in-frame rearrangements. These files lack a portion of the clones; in checked studies, under half of the deficit traces to unresolved V genes, and the cause of the others is not known. The sample table contains around 40,000 clones; only one count was recorded for approximately 89% of them. 5.8% of the sample lies in the top ten. Sequences were derived from peripheral blood, sampled from a patient treated with radiotherapy plus ipilimumab. The receptors were sampled from a human donor with non-small cell lung cancer who had stable disease on radiotherapy plus ipilimumab.

This sequence joins TRBV19 and TRBJ2-1; TRBD2 matches at 8 bases. CDR1 is LNHDA and CDR2 is SQIVND in the germline V gene (reference sequence). CDR3 length: 15 residues. Trimming at V came to 7 bases and at J to 8 bases, leaving 13 bases not matched to a gene. The CDR3 sequence: CASTDPTGTRDEQFF. The CDR3 DNA reads TGTGCCAGTACCGACCCCACCGGGACTAGGGATGAGCAGTTCTTC. The full variable domain, in which reference TRBV19 and TRBJ2-1 provide the parts outside the CDR3, is DGGITQSPKYLFRKEGQNVTLSCEQNLNHDAMYWYRQDPGQGLRLIYYSQIVNDFQKGDIAEGYSVSREKKESFPLTVTSAQKNPTAFYLCASTDPTGTRDEQFFGPGTRLTVL.

The rearrangement links TRBV7-9 to TRBJ2-1; a possible D gene is TRBD2 (5 bases). The CDR3 runs to 14 residues. CDR1 is SEHNR, CDR2 FQNEAQ, per germline (reference sequence). V lost 0 bases to trimming and J lost 7 bases, with 10 bases between them. The CDR3 bases are TGTGCCAGCAGCTTAGCGGGAGCTAGGAATGAGCAGTTCTTC. Translating it yields CASSLAGARNEQFF. The whole variable domain, remainder taken from reference TRBV7-9 and TRBJ2-1, is DTGVSQNPRHKITKRGQNVTFRCDPISEHNRLYWYRQTLGQGPEFLTYFQNEAQLEKSRLLSDRFSAERPKGSFSTLEIQRTEQGDSAMYLCASSLAGARNEQFFGPGTRLTVL.

The J gene is TRBJ1-3, the V gene TRBV28, with D perhaps matching TRBD1 (5 bases). Germline V gene sequence: CDR1 MDHEN, CDR2 SYDVKM. The CDR3 totals 19 residues. V was trimmed by 5 bases and J by 2 bases, leaving 25 bases between them. This chain's CDR3 is CASSALGTWGVTTGNTIYF. Here the CDR3 DNA reads TGTGCCAGCAGTGCACTGGGAACATGGGGCGTTACGACTGGAAACACCATATATTTT.

This clone was found once. This sequence joins TRBV5-1 and TRBJ2-5, with a tentative D call TRBD2 (6 bases). CDR1 and CDR2 (germline): SGHRS, YFSETQ. The CDR3 has 16 residues. Between the trimmed V and J ends, which lost 2 bases and 11 bases, there was a span of 25 bases. The CDR3 is CASSLLSGGSPYSQYF. The CDR3 DNA reads TGCGCCAGCAGCTTATTATCTGGAGGGAGCCCCTATAGTCAGTACTTC.

The chain joins TRBV7-9 to TRBJ2-5; TRBD2 is a possible D gene (5 bases). The CDR3 covers 13 residues. Trimming pared 4 bases from V and 3 bases from J, leaving 9 bases between. Germline V lookup: CDR1 SEHNR, CDR2 FQNEAQ (reference sequence). The CDR3 loop is CASSWSGKETQYF. Written as DNA, the CDR3 is TGTGCCAGCAGCTGGTCGGGGAAAGAGACCCAGTACTTC.

The V and J genes are TRBV19 and TRBJ1-1; no firm D call. V lost 5 bases, J lost 8 bases, and 9 bases lay in between. Per germline, CDR1 LNHDA and CDR2 SQIVND (reference sequence). The CDR3 has 11 residues. The CDR3 loop reads CASSYGEEAFF. For the CDR3, the DNA is TGTGCCAGTAGTTACGGGGAAGAAGCTTTCTTT.

J is TRBJ2-5 and V is TRBV15; 8 positions match TRBD2. Germline V gene data show CDR1 as LNHNV and CDR2 as YYDKDF (reference sequence). The ends lost 0 bases at V and 7 bases at J; junction bases unmatched: 10. This CDR3 is 16 amino acids long. CDR3 nucleotide sequence: TGTGCCACCAGCAGAGATCGGGAGGGAGGGGCAGGGACCCAGTACTTC. This gives the protein CATSRDREGGAGTQYF.

The table lists this clone with a count of one. The rearrangement links TRBV10-3 to TRBJ2-7; tentatively, D is TRBD2 (6 bases). Trimming took 4 bases from V and 5 from J, leaving 21 bases between them. Looked up from germline, CDR1 is ENHRY and CDR2 is SYGVKD. The CDR3 length is 16 residues. The CDR3 region is CAISGGRIAVVNEQYF. The CDR3 nucleotides are TGTGCCATCAGTGGGGGCCGGATAGCGGTGGTAAACGAGCAGTACTTC.

J is TRBJ1-5 and V is TRBV10-2; TRBD1 might be the D (6 bases). V was clipped by 6 bases and J by 2 bases, with 11 bases between them. The CDR3 has 14 amino acids. Per germline, CDR1 WSHSY and CDR2 SAAADI. DNA for the CDR3: TGCGCCAGCAGCCCGGACAGAGGCAATCAGCCCCAGCATTTT. It translates to CASSPDRGNQPQHF.

The V gene is TRBV9, the J gene TRBJ2-2, with D possibly matching TRBD2 (7 bases). Trimming pared 3 bases from V and 6 bases from J, leaving 15 bases between. CDR3 length equals 15 residues. In germline, CDR1 is SGDLS, CDR2 YYNGEE. In DNA, the CDR3 is TGTGCCAGCAGCGAGGGGGGGGAGGGGGCCGGGGAGCTGTTTTTT. Amino acids: CASSEGGEGAGELFF.

This sequence joins TRBV28 and TRBJ2-5, with 7 bases identical to TRBD1. V dropped 2 bases and J dropped 2; count of bases not matched to a gene: 5. The V gene's germline CDR1 is MDHEN and CDR2 SYDVKM. The CDR3 consists of 15 residues. The CDR3 bases are TGTGCCAGCAGTTTACTCCCGGGACAGCAAGAGACCCAGTACTTC. Protein: CASSLLPGQQETQYF.

The chain joins TRBV5-6 to TRBJ2-3; D is unclear. V was pared by 0 bases and J by 2 bases, with 13 bases between. The CDR3 covers 16 residues. Per the germline V gene, CDR1 is SGHDT and CDR2 is YYEEEE. CDR3 nucleotide sequence: TGTGCCAGCAGCTTGGCCTCGGCCAGGCTCACAGATACGCAGTATTTT. This translates into CASSLASARLTDTQYF.

CDR3 amino acids: CASSLRDRGGNYGYTF. The CDR3 bases are TGTGCCAGCAGCTTAAGGGACAGGGGGGGGAACTATGGCTACACCTTC. The chain uses TRBV7-2 and TRBJ1-2, with 11 bases fitting TRBD1. This CDR3 comprises 16 residues. With V trimmed by 2 bases and J by 2 bases, 4 bases remained unmatched. The germline V gene encodes CDR1 SGHTA and CDR2 FQGNSA.

The V gene is TRBV7-2, the J gene TRBJ1-1; the D is unclear. V was pared by 1 base and J by 11 bases, with 11 bases between. The CDR3 is made up of 12 amino acids. Germline V gene lookup returns CDR1 SGHTA and CDR2 FQGNSA. The CDR3 DNA reads as TGTGCCAGCAGCTTAGAGGAGGGTCGCGCTTTCTTT. This encodes CASSLEEGRAFF.

The rearrangement links TRBV7-6 to TRBJ2-7, with TRBD1 matching over 8 bases. From germline, CDR1 is SGHVS and CDR2 FNYEAQ. Trimming at V came to 0 bases and at J to 7 bases, leaving 8 bases not matched to a gene. This CDR3 has 15 residues. CDR3: CASSLAFRGRGEQYF. The DNA for the CDR3 is TGTGCCAGCAGCTTAGCGTTCAGGGGGCGCGGGGAGCAGTACTTC. Using reference TRBV7-6 and TRBJ2-7 for the parts outside the CDR3, the full variable domain is GAGVSQSPRYKVTKRGQDVALRCDPISGHVSLYWYRQALGQGPEFLTYFNYEAQQDKSGLPNDRFSAERPEGSISTLTIQRTEQRDSAMYRCASSLAFRGRGEQYFGPGTRLTVT.

The chain couples TRBV7-2 to TRBJ2-2; 9 nucleotides agree with TRBD1. The CDR3 runs to 15 residues. The trim removed 5 bases at V and 5 bases at J, leaving 6 bases unmatched. Germline V CDR1 and CDR2: SGHTA, FQGNSA. CDR3 sequence: CASSPGQGRTGELFF. CDR3 sequence (DNA): TGTGCCAGCAGCCCGGGACAGGGAAGGACCGGGGAGCTGTTTTTT.

CDR3 bases: TGTGCCAGCAGCTTTGTACAACAGCTGAACACTGAAGCTTTCTTT. Protein sequence: CASSFVQQLNTEAFF. The rearrangement joins TRBV5-4 to TRBJ1-1, with D hard to call. The ends were cut back, 2 bases at V and 0 bases at J, with 11 bases in the middle. The CDR3 is 15 amino acids. CDR1 SGHNT and CDR2 YYREEE come from the germline V gene (reference sequence).

This sequence joins TRBV30 and TRBJ2-5; no definite D call. This CDR3 is built from 11 residues. Per germline, CDR1 GTSNPN and CDR2 SVGIG (reference sequence). Trimming removed 0 bases from V and 4 bases from J, with 3 bases in between. CDR3 amino acids: CAWSVGETQYF. CDR3 DNA: TGTGCCTGGAGTGTCGGAGAGACCCAGTACTTC.

The rearrangement uses TRBV5-1 and TRBJ2-5; 7 nucleotides align to TRBD2. The CDR3 runs 16 residues. The V gene's germline CDR1 is SGHRS and CDR2 YFSETQ. V lost 0 bases to trimming and J lost 1 base; unmatched junction nucleotides: 6. The CDR3 DNA sequence: TGCGCCAGCAGCTTGGCCCCCGGGGAGGGCCAAGAGACCCAGTACTTC. Translating it yields CASSLAPGEGQETQYF.

The J gene is TRBJ2-5, the V gene TRBV28, with D possibly matching TRBD2 (5 bases). The CDR3 has 13 residues. V was cut by 3 bases and J by 5 bases, with 10 bases left in between. The germline V gene encodes CDR1 MDHEN and CDR2 SYDVKM. CDR3 protein: CASSLRDLETQYF. The CDR3 nucleotides are TGTGCCAGCAGTTTGAGGGATTTGGAGACCCAGTACTTC.

This chain connects TRBV4-3 to TRBJ2-4, with 11 bases aligning to TRBD2. CDR1 is LGHNA, CDR2 YSLEER, per germline. The CDR3 sequence is 16 residues long. The ends lost 0 bases at V and 9 bases at J; junction bases unmatched: 7. CDR3 bases: TGCGCCAGCAGCCAAGATGTAGCGGGAGGGCCAGTCATTCAGTACTTC. This gives the protein CASSQDVAGGPVIQYF.

Turning to this clone: Other nucleotide sequences from this sample produce the same CDR3. The chain uses TRBV7-2 and TRBJ2-7, with TRBD2 matching 8 bases. This CDR3 is 14 amino acids long. V trimming: 1 base; J trimming: 6 bases; junction bases outside the gene matches: 5. The germline V gene has CDR1 SGHTA and CDR2 FQGNSA. Here the CDR3 DNA reads TGTGCCAGCAGCTTAGACGGGAGGGCCGGCGAGCAGTACTTC. Its protein is CASSLDGRAGEQYF.

The chain joins TRBV19 to TRBJ1-3; unclear D gene. Trimming pared 0 bases from V and 1 base from J, leaving 7 bases between. This CDR3 comprises 15 residues. The germline V gene has CDR1 LNHDA and CDR2 SQIVND (reference sequence). The CDR3 coding sequence is TGTGCCAGTAGTATAGATCCAGGTTCTGGAAACACCATATATTTT. Its translation is CASSIDPGSGNTIYF.

As to this clone: Without the conserved terminal phenylalanine or tryptophan, this CDR3 likely stems from a read error. The chain joins TRBV10-3 to TRBJ1-2; 7 nucleotides line up with TRBD1. Germline lookup yields CDR1 ENHRY and CDR2 SYGVKD. V was clipped by 6 bases and J by 5 bases; unmatched bases: 12. This CDR3 spans 15 amino acids. The CDR3: CAISPEEGARYGYTL. CDR3 coding DNA: TGTGCCATCAGCCCTGAGGAGGGGGCAAGGTATGGCTACACCCTC.

The chain is built from TRBV7-3 and TRBJ1-1; TRBD1 matches at 9 bases. Germline CDR1 and CDR2: SGHTA and FQGTGA. Trimming at V came to 5 bases and at J to 4 bases, leaving 5 bases not matched to a gene. The CDR3 loop spans 14 amino acids. The CDR3 DNA is TGTGCCAGCAGCCGAACAGGGGGCCCCACTGAAGCTTTCTTT. Encoded protein: CASSRTGGPTEAFF.

The chain carries TRBV18 and TRBJ1-4; TRBD1 agrees at 7 bases. There are 15 residues in the CDR3. Germline V lookup: CDR1 KGHSH, CDR2 LQKENI. Trimming cost V 5 bases and J 8 bases; bases outside gene matches: 11. The CDR3 protein is CASSSSRGAYEKLFF. DNA for the CDR3: TGTGCCAGCTCAAGCTCCAGGGGGGCCTACGAAAAACTGTTTTTT.

This clone has only a few counts. This chain links TRBV9 with TRBJ2-1; 9 nucleotides match TRBD1. J gave up 7 bases and V 3 bases, and 8 bases lay outside the gene matches. This CDR3 is built from 15 residues. Germline-derived CDR1 and CDR2 are SGDLS and YYNGEE. The CDR3 DNA reads as TGTGCCAGCAGCGCCTGGGACAGGGTCAATAATGAGCAGTTCTTC. Translating gives CASSAWDRVNNEQFF.

The chain joins TRBV6-1 to TRBJ2-2, with 7 bases fitting TRBD1. The V and J ends lost 5 bases and 7 bases, in that order; junction bases with no gene match: 7. The CDR3 totals 14 residues. Germline loops: CDR1 MNHNS, CDR2 SASEGT. The CDR3 protein is CASSYTGDGGELFF. CDR3 nucleotide sequence: TGTGCCAGCAGTTATACAGGGGACGGCGGGGAGCTGTTTTTT.

V usage is TRBV2 and J usage is TRBJ2-1; D is uncertain. Per germline, CDR1 SNHLY and CDR2 FYNNEI. V lost 3 bases and J 5 bases, leaving 8 bases between the germline ends. CDR3 length equals 13 residues. CDR3 DNA: TGTGCCAGCAGTGAGTTAAAAAACAATGAGCAGTTCTTC. Encoded protein: CASSELKNNEQFF.